The next 9 T cell receptor beta chains were all read from a single sample in a study of shared clonotypes between healthy human individuals. TCRdb keeps only in-frame clones here, not all; method: immunoSEQ multiplex PCR. The data show some 480,000 clones, roughly 78% seen once. The material sequenced was PBMCs. Receptor source: a woman aged 40 to 55 in good health. Some clones in this sample may be carry-over from other donors' samples.

The gene calls are TRBV11-2 and TRBJ2-1; D gene uncertain. The CDR3 consists of 14 residues. Germline V gene data show CDR1 as SGHAT and CDR2 as FQNNGV. Trimming cost V 0 bases and J 4 bases, with 7 bases left between them. CDR3 coding DNA: TGTGCCAGCAGCTTAGATAGCAGTTACAATGAGCAGTTCTTC. Protein: CASSLDSSYNEQFF.

A remark on this clone: Different DNA sequences within this sample yield the same CDR3. The gene calls are TRBV6-4 and TRBJ2-3, with 10 bases aligning to TRBD1. Germline V CDR1 and CDR2: MRHNA, SNTAGT. The CDR3 is made up of 15 amino acids. With 5 bases clipped from V and 1 base from J, the junction kept 3 bases outside the gene matches. CDR3 coding DNA: TGTGCCAGCAGTTCGACAGGGGGCGGCACAGATACGCAGTATTTT. It codes for CASSSTGGGTDTQYF.

The chain carries TRBV2 and TRBJ1-5, with D uncertain. The CDR3 spans 16 residues. V was pared by 4 bases and J by 1 base, with 14 bases between. Germline values: CDR1 SNHLY, CDR2 FYNNEI. CDR3 nucleotide sequence: TGTGCCAGCAGTGGCGGCGTTGGGGTGAGCAATCAGCCCCAGCATTTT. It yields the protein CASSGGVGVSNQPQHF.

Regarding this clone: Other DNA sequences of this sample code for an identical CDR3. V and J are TRBV30 and TRBJ1-5; a possible D gene is TRBD1 (5 bases). Looked up from germline, CDR1 is GTSNPN and CDR2 is SVGIG (reference sequence). Trimming left V 0 bases short and J 5 bases short, with 8 bases between. The CDR3 runs 13 residues. CDR3 in DNA: TGTGCCTGGAGTGTCGCGGGGGATCAGCCCCAGCATTTT. Protein: CAWSVAGDQPQHF.

The V and J genes are TRBV27 and TRBJ2-5; D gene ambiguous. The V gene's germline CDR1 is MNHEY and CDR2 SMNVEV (reference sequence). The CDR3 totals 13 residues. Deletions cut 10 bases from V and 1 base from J, with 13 bases between. DNA for the CDR3: TGTGCCACCTACCGTGACCCCCAAGAGACCCAGTACTTC. Amino acid sequence: CATYRDPQETQYF.

The chain links TRBV19 to TRBJ2-2; 8 positions match TRBD2. Germline-derived CDR1 and CDR2 are LNHDA and SQIVND (reference sequence). The length of the CDR3 is 15 residues. Trimming took 7 bases from V and 7 from J; bases not matched to a gene: 11. The CDR3 is CASMVAGSLVGELFF. In DNA form, the CDR3 reads TGTGCCAGTATGGTAGCGGGAAGTCTCGTCGGGGAGCTGTTTTTT.

This sequence joins TRBV4-2 and TRBJ2-1; D is unresolved. CDR1 and CDR2 from the germline V gene are LGHNA and YNFKEQ. V lost 3 bases and J 7 bases, leaving 13 bases between the germline ends. CDR3 length equals 14 residues. The CDR3 is CASSQVAGVNEQFF. CDR3 in DNA: TGTGCCAGCAGCCAGGTAGCTGGAGTTAATGAGCAGTTCTTC.

The V call is TRBV5-1, the J call TRBJ2-1; TRBD2 might be the D (5 bases). The V end lost 4 bases, the J end lost 13 bases, and 12 bases lay between the germline ends. The CDR3 length is 11 residues. The germline V gene encodes CDR1 SGHRS and CDR2 YFSETQ. The chain's CDR3 is CASSPGILQFF. The CDR3 DNA reads TGCGCCAGCAGCCCCGGGATTCTACAGTTCTTC.

In this sample, this clone turned up once. The chain links TRBV27 to TRBJ2-5, with unresolved D. V was cut by 3 bases and J by 7 bases, with 9 bases left in between. Looked up from germline, CDR1 is MNHEY and CDR2 is SMNVEV (reference sequence). This CDR3 spans 12 amino acids. Written as DNA, the CDR3 is TGTGCCAGCAGTTTTCTTTATGGGACCCAGTACTTC. It is translated as CASSFLYGTQYF.